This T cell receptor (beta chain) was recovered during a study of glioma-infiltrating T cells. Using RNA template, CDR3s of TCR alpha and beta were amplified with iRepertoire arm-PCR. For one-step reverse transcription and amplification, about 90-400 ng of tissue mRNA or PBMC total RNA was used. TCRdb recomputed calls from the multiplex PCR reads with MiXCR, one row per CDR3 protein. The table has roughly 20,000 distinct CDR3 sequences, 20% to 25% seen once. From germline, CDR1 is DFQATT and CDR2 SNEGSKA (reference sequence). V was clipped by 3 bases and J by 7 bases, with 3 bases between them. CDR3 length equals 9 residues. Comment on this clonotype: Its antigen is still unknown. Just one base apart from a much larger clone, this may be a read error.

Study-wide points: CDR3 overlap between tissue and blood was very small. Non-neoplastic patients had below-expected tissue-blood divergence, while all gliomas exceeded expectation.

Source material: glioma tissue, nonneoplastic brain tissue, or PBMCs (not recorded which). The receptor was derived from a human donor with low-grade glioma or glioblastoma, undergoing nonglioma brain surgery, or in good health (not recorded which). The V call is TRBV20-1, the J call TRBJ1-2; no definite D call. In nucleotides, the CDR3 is TGCAGTGCTAGTGGTGGCTACACCTTC. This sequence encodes CSASGGYTF.